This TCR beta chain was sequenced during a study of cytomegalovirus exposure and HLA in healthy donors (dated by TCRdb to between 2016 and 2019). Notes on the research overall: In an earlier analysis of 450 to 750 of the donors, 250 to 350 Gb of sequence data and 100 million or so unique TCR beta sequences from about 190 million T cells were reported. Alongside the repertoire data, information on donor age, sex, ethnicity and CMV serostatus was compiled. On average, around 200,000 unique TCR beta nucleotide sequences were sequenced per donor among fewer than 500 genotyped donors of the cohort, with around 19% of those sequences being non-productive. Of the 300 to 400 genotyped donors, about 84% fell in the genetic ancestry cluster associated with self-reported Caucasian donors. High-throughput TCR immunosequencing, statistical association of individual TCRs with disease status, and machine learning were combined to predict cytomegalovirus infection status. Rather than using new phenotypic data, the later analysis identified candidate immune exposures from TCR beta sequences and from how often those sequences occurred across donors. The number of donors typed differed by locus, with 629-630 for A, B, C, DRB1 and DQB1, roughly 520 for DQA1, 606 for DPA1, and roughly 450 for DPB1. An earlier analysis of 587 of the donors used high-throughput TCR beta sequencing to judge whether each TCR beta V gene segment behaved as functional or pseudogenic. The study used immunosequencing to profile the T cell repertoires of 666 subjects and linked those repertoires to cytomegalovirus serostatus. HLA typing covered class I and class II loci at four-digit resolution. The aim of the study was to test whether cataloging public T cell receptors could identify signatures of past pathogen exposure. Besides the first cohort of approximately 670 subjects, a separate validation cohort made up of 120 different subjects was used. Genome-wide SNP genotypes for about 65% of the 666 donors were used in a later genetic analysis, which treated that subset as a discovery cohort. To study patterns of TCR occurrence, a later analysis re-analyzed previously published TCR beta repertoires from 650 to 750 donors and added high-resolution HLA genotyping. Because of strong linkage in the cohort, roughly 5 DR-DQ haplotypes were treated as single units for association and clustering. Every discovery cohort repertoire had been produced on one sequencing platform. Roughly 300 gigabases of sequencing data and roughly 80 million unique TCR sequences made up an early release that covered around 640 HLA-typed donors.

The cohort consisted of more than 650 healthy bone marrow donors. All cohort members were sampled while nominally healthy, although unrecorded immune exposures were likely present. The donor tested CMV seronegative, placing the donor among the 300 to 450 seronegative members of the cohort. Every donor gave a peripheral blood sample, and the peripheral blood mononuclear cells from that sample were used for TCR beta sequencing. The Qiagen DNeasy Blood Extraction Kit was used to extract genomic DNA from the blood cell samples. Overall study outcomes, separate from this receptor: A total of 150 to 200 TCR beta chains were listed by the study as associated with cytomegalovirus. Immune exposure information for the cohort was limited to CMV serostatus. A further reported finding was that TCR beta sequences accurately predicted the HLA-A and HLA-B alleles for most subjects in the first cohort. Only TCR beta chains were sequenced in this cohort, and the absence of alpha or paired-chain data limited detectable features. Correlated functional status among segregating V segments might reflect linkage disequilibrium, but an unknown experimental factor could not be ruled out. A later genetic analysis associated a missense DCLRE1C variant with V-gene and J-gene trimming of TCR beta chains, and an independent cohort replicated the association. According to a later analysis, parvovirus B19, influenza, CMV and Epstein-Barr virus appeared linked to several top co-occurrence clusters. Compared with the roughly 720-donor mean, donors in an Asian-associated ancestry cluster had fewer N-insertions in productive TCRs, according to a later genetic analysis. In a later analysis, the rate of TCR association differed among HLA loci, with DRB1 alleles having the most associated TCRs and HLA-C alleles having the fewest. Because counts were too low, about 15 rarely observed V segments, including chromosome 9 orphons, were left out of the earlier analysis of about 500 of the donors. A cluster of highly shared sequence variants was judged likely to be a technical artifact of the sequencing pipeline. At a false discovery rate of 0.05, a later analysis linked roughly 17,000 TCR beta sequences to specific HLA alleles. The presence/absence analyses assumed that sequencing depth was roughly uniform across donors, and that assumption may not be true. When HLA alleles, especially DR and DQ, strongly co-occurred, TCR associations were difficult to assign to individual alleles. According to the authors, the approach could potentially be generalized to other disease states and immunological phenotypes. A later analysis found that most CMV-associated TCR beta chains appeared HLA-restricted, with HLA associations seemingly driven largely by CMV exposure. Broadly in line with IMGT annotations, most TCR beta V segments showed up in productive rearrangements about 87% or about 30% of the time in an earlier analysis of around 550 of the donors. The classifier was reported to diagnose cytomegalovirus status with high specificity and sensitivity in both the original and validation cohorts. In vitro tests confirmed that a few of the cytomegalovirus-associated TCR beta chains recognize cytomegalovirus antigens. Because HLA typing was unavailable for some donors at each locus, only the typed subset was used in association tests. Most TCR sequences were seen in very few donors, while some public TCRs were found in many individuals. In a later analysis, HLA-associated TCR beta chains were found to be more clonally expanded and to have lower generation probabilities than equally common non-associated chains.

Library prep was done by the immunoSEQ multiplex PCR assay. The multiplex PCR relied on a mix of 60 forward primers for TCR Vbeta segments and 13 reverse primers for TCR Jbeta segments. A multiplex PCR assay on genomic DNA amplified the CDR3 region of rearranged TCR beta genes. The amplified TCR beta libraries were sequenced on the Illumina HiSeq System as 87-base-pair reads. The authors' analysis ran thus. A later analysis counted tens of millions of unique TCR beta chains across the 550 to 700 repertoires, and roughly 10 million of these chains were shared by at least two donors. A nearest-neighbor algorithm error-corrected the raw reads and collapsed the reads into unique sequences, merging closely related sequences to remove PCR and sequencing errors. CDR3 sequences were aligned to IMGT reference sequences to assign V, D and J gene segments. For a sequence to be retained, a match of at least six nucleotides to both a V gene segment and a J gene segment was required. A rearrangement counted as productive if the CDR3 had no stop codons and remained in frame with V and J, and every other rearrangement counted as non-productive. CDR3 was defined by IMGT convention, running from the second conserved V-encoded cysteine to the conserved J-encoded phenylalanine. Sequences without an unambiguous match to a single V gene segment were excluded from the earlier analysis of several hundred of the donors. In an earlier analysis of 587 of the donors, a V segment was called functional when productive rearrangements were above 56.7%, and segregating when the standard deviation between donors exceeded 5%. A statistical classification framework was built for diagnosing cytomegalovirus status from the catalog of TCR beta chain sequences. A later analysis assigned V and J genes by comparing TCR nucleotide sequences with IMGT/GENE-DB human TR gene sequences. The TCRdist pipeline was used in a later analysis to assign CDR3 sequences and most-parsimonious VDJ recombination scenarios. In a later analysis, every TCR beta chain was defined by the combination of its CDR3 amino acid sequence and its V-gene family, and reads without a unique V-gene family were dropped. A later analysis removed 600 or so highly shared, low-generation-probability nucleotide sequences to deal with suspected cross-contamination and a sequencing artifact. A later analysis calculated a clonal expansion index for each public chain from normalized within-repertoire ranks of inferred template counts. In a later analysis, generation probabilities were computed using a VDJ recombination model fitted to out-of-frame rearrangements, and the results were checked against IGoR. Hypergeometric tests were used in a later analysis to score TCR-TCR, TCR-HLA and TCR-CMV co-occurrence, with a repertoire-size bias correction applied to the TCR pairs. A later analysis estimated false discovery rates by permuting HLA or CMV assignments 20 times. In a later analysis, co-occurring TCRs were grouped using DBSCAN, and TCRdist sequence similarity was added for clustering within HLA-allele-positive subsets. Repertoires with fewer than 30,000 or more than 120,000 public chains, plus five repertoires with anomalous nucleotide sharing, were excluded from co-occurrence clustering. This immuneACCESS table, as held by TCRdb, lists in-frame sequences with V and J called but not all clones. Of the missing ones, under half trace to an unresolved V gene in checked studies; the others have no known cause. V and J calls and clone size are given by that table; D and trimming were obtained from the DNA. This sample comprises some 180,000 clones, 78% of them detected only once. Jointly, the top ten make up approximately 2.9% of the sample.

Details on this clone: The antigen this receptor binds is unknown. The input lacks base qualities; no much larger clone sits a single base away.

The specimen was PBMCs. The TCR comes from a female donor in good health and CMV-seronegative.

CDR3 region: CASAPDRDEVEAQYF. The DNA sequence reads TGTGCCAGCGCCCCCGACAGGGATGAGGTCGAGGCCCAGTACTTC. The chain employs TRBV2 and TRBJ2-5; TRBD1 matches 7 bases in the middle. From the cysteine up to the phenylalanine, the CDR3 has a length of 15 residues. Left in the record is the CDR3 DNA by itself, 45 bases read in frame from the first base. V is pruned by 8 bases and J by 9 bases, leaving 18 bases of the junction without a gene match. From a lookup of the germline V gene, CDR1 and CDR2 are SNHLY and FYNNEI.